The next 15 T cell receptor beta chains were all read from a single sample in a study of beta chain features in type 1 diabetes. Sequenced material consisted of expressed TCRB transcripts (all of the isolated RNA was reverse transcribed). Data came from immunoSEQ multiplex PCR; TCRdb stores just in-frame clones and leaves some out. The sample shows 850,000 to 900,000 clones, about a sixth of them seen only once. Sample: naive CD4+ T cells from blood. Source of these receptors: a woman aged 18-29 years in good health.

This clone was seen a handful of times. The chain carries TRBV7-9 and TRBJ2-1; unclear D gene. Per the germline V gene, CDR1 is SEHNR and CDR2 is FQNEAQ (reference sequence). The CDR3 extends over 13 amino acids. V gave up 3 bases and J gave up 15 bases, with 18 bases separating them. CDR3 sequence: CASSLGPSGNPFF. The CDR3 region has the DNA TGTGCCAGCAGCTTGGGTCCGTCAGGAAACCCGTTCTTC.

This clone was seen more than once but under ten times. This chain connects TRBV15 to TRBJ2-5; D remains unclear. Deletions cut 0 bases from V and 2 bases from J, with 13 bases between. The CDR3 consists of 16 residues. Germline V gene lookup returns CDR1 LNHNV and CDR2 YYDKDF (reference sequence). The CDR3 is CATSRDLQNQQETQYF. The CDR3 DNA reads as TGTGCCACCAGCAGAGATTTGCAGAACCAGCAAGAGACCCAGTACTTC.

V and J are TRBV29-1 and TRBJ2-7, with 10 nucleotides matching TRBD2. The germline CDR1 and CDR2 sequences are SQVTM and ANQGSEA. V trimming: 7 bases; J trimming: 4 bases; junction bases outside the gene matches: 10. The CDR3 contains 14 residues. CDR3 sequence: CSARLAGASYEQYF. The CDR3 DNA follows: TGCAGCGCAAGGCTAGCGGGAGCTTCATACGAGCAGTACTTC.

This chain uses TRBV11-2 with TRBJ2-3, with D unclear. This CDR3 has 13 amino acids. Germline V gene lookup returns CDR1 SGHAT and CDR2 FQNNGV. Trimming stripped 2 bases from V and 4 bases from J, with 7 bases between. CDR3 in DNA: TGTGCCAGCAGCTTATCAGTTTCAGATACGCAGTATTTT. Its translation is CASSLSVSDTQYF.

The rearrangement joins TRBV2 to TRBJ1-3; D is perhaps TRBD1 (5 bases). The CDR3 consists of 17 residues. Germline CDR1 reads SNHLY; CDR2 reads FYNNEI. Deletions cut 3 bases from V and 0 bases from J, with 15 bases between. CDR3 nucleotide sequence: TGTGCCAGCAGTGAGGGGGTGATCCTCTACTCTGGAAACACCATATATTTT. It specifies CASSEGVILYSGNTIYF.

This clone was observed a few times. The identical CDR3 is also encoded by other nucleotide sequences in the sample. The chain couples TRBV15 to TRBJ1-2; TRBD1 might be the D (5 bases). V lost 0 bases and J 3 bases, leaving 5 bases between the germline ends. CDR3 length equals 13 residues. Germline V gene data show CDR1 as LNHNV and CDR2 as YYDKDF (reference sequence). The CDR3 reads CATSRDRDYGYTF. CDR3 coding DNA: TGTGCCACCAGCAGAGACAGGGACTATGGCTACACCTTC.

This clone was observed a handful of times. This chain connects TRBV6-1 to TRBJ2-1; unclear D gene. The V and J ends lost 3 bases and 0 bases respectively, with 9 bases between them. Germline V gene lookup returns CDR1 MNHNS and CDR2 SASEGT. This CDR3 is built from 15 residues. The DNA for the CDR3 is TGTGCCAGCAGTGAGATATGGAGCTCCTACAATGAGCAGTTCTTC. This translates into CASSEIWSSYNEQFF.

This rearrangement joins TRBV11-2 to TRBJ1-4; D is perhaps TRBD1 (6 bases). Per germline, CDR1 SGHAT and CDR2 FQNNGV. V was clipped by 4 bases and J by 3 bases, with 12 bases between them. The CDR3 spans 15 residues. The CDR3 nucleotides read TGTGCCAGCAGCTGGGCGGGGGCCCCTAATGAAAAACTGTTTTTT. Its protein is CASSWAGAPNEKLFF. Complete variable domain (other parts from reference TRBV11-2 and TRBJ1-4): EAGVAQSPRYKIIEKRQSVAFWCNPISGHATLYWYQQILGQGPKLLIQFQNNGVVDDSQLPKDRFSAERLKGVDSTLKIQPAKLEDSAVYLCASSWAGAPNEKLFFGSGTQLSVL.

Only a few counts were recorded for this clone. The rearrangement joins TRBV19 to TRBJ2-1; 11 nucleotides match TRBD2. Germline V gene sequence: CDR1 LNHDA, CDR2 SQIVND (reference sequence). The CDR3 extends over 17 amino acids. Losses at the gene ends were 5 bases for V and 8 bases for J; bases not matched to a gene: 14. CDR3 in amino acids: CASSPTTGLAGYYEQFF. CDR3 DNA sequence: TGTGCCAGTAGTCCTACGACCGGACTAGCGGGTTATTATGAGCAGTTCTTC. Supplemented by reference TRBV19 and TRBJ2-1, the full variable domain reads DGGITQSPKYLFRKEGQNVTLSCEQNLNHDAMYWYRQDPGQGLRLIYYSQIVNDFQKGDIAEGYSVSREKKESFPLTVTSAQKNPTAFYLCASSPTTGLAGYYEQFFGPGTRLTVL.

This clone appeared once. The chain employs TRBV7-2 and TRBJ1-2; D not certain. The CDR3 loop spans 14 amino acids. CDR1 and CDR2 (germline): SGHTA, FQGNSA. Trimming removed 5 bases from V and 6 bases from J, with 16 bases in between. This chain's CDR3 is CASSPRNRADGYTF. The CDR3 DNA is TGTGCCAGCAGCCCGAGGAACAGAGCCGATGGCTACACCTTC.

The chain has TRBV4-1 and TRBJ2-1; the D gene is possibly TRBD1 (5 bases). Between the trimmed V and J ends, which lost 0 bases and 2 bases, there was a span of 20 bases. In germline, CDR1 is MGHRA, CDR2 YSYEKL. This CDR3 comprises 19 residues. The CDR3 protein is CASSQEFLGPLPTYNEQFF. The CDR3 DNA reads as TGCGCCAGCAGCCAAGAATTCTTGGGGCCCTTACCGACCTACAATGAGCAGTTCTTC.

The chain joins TRBV29-1 to TRBJ2-7; 11 bases agree with TRBD2. The CDR3 runs to 16 residues. With V trimmed by 4 bases and J by 0 bases, 8 bases remained unmatched. Germline V gene sequence: CDR1 SQVTM, CDR2 ANQGSEA. The CDR3 DNA reads as TGCAGCGTTGTGGGCCTAGCGGGAGGTAACTCCTACGAGCAGTACTTC. It codes for CSVVGLAGGNSYEQYF.

This clone was seen only a few times. V and J are TRBV28 and TRBJ2-1, with a weak D call TRBD2 (5 bases). The germline V gene encodes CDR1 MDHEN and CDR2 SYDVKM. V was clipped by 5 bases and J by 5 bases, with 13 bases between them. The CDR3 contains 14 residues. The CDR3 region is CASSDLGNHNEQFF. CDR3 sequence (DNA): TGTGCCAGCAGTGACCTCGGGAACCACAATGAGCAGTTCTTC.

This clone was detected only a few times. The CDR3 DNA follows: TGTGCCAGCAGTTTTACAGGTTCGAGGGCTGAAGCTTTCTTT. It specifies CASSFTGSRAEAFF. V is TRBV27 and J is TRBJ1-1, with a tentative D call TRBD1 (5 bases). V lost 3 bases and J lost 6, with 14 bases in between. CDR1 is MNHEY and CDR2 is SMNVEV in the germline V gene (reference sequence). The CDR3 is made up of 14 amino acids.

This clone was seen a handful of times. Within the sample, other DNA sequences also encode this same CDR3. The chain uses TRBV20-1 and TRBJ2-1; D may be TRBD2 (5 bases). Germline loops: CDR1 DFQATT, CDR2 SNEGSKA (reference sequence). The CDR3 is 10 residues long. V dropped 5 bases and J dropped 6 bases, with 5 bases sitting between them. DNA for the CDR3: TGCAGTGCTGCGGGCAATGAGCAGTTCTTC. It yields the protein CSAAGNEQFF.